A selection of T cell receptor beta chains follows, all from one sample in a study of Ad26.COV2.S vaccination and SARS-CoV-2 variants. Here immunoSEQ multiplex PCR was the method, and the copy in TCRdb shows in-frame clones only, minus some. Among 87,000 or so clones listed, roughly 84% were seen once. This specimen consisted of peripheral blood, obtained after recovery from COVID-19. These receptors came from a human donor who had recovered from COVID-19. Each CDR3 is given with its conserved first and last residue. Fields, in order: J gene, D gene, clone size, V gene, CDR3 protein, CDR3 DNA. A D gene is named only where the DNA matches it firmly. Size tells how often a clone was seen (once, few, many) or the class of an expanded clone, and some rows leave it out.

>TRBJ2-1|TRBD1|.|TRBV7-9
CASSRQGPYNEQFF
TGTGCCAGCAGCCGACAGGGGCCCTACAATGAGCAGTTCTTC
>TRBJ2-7|.|few|TRBV4-1
CASSQGKGFSYEQYF
TGCGCCAGCAGCCAAGGCAAGGGATTCTCCTACGAGCAGTACTTC
>TRBJ2-3|TRBD2|.|TRBV19
CATRKRDPTDTQYF
TGTGCCACCAGAAAGCGGGACCCCACAGATACGCAGTATTTT
>TRBJ2-2|TRBD2|.|TRBV27
CASWGLANTGELFF
TGTGCCAGCTGGGGACTAGCGAACACCGGGGAGCTGTTTTTT
>TRBJ2-7|TRBD1|.|TRBV5-1
CASRPGQGRDEQYF
TGCGCCAGCCGACCGGGACAGGGGCGGGACGAGCAGTACTTC
>TRBJ2-5|.|.|TRBV28
CASSPIQGGRETQYF
TGTGCCAGCAGTCCCATTCAGGGGGGAAGAGAGACCCAGTACTTC
>TRBJ2-7|.|.|TRBV7-2
CASSPSSVSSYEQYF
TGTGCCAGCAGCCCTTCTAGCGTAAGCTCCTACGAGCAGTACTTC
>TRBJ2-4|.|.|TRBV21-1
CATQAGDKNIQYF
TGTGCCACTCAGGCAGGAGACAAAAACATTCAGTACTTC
>TRBJ2-3|TRBD2|.|TRBV9
CASSVGGSADTQYF
TGTGCCAGCAGCGTAGGCGGGAGTGCGGATACGCAGTATTTT
>TRBJ2-3|TRBD1|.|TRBV5-5
CASSRRTGSTPDTQYF
TGTGCCAGCAGCAGAAGGACAGGGTCAACCCCAGATACGCAGTATTTT
>TRBJ1-3|.|.|TRBV9
CASSVGGGRSGNTIYF
TGTGCCAGCAGCGTAGGTGGGGGCCGCTCTGGAAACACCATATATTTT
>TRBJ1-1|.|few|TRBV6-6
CASTPTGRPLNTEAFF
TGTGCCAGCACCCCCACCGGGAGACCCTTGAACACTGAAGCTTTCTTT
>TRBJ1-1|.|.|TRBV27
CASSLWGREAFF
TGTGCCAGCAGTTTATGGGGCAGAGAAGCTTTCTTT
>TRBJ2-2|.|.|TRBV10-1
CASSEPRWAGELFF
TGCGCCAGCAGTGAACCTAGGTGGGCCGGGGAGCTGTTTTTT
>TRBJ2-1|TRBD2|few|TRBV6-5
CASSIGGSNEQFF
TGTGCCAGCAGTATAGGCGGGAGCAATGAGCAGTTCTTC
>TRBJ2-3|TRBD1|.|TRBV7-2
CASSLLRTGPGDTQYF
TGTGCCAGCAGCCTTCTCAGGACAGGACCAGGGGATACGCAGTATTTT
>TRBJ2-4|TRBD1|.|TRBV7-2
CASSFGTGASLAKNIQYF
TGTGCCAGCAGCTTCGGGACAGGGGCTTCCCTAGCCAAAAACATTCAGTACTTC
>TRBJ2-1|.|.|TRBV7-3
CASGSRLGEQFF
TGTGCCAGCGGGAGCCGACTGGGTGAGCAGTTCTTC
>TRBJ2-1|.|.|TRBV6-6
CASSAGQEQFF
TGTGCCAGCAGTGCCGGACAAGAGCAGTTCTTC
>TRBJ2-1|TRBD2|few|TRBV18
CASSRTRTSGSSDEQFF
TGTGCCAGCTCCCGGACTCGGACTAGCGGGAGCAGTGATGAGCAGTTCTTC
>TRBJ2-5|.|.|TRBV7-2
CASSSNLRVTETQYF
TGTGCCAGCAGCTCAAATCTCAGGGTTACGGAGACCCAGTACTTC
>TRBJ2-7|TRBD2|.|TRBV11-3
CASSLVPGLAGTYEQYF
TGTGCCAGCAGCTTAGTACCGGGACTAGCGGGAACCTACGAGCAGTACTTC
>TRBJ2-7|TRBD1|.|TRBV6-2/TRBV6-3
CASSYSEVDRVEQYF
TGTGCCAGCAGTTACTCGGAGGTTGACAGGGTCGAGCAGTACTTC
>TRBJ2-3|TRBD2|.|TRBV7-6
CASSLGAGGPTDTQYF
TGTGCCAGCAGCTTAGGTGCGGGAGGGCCAACAGATACGCAGTATTTT
>TRBJ1-2|TRBD1|few|TRBV28
CAIDGQGELYGYTF
TGTGCCATCGATGGACAGGGGGAACTCTATGGCTACACCTTC
>TRBJ2-5|.|.|TRBV6-2/TRBV6-3
CASSSISSVGETQYF
TGTGCCAGCAGTTCGATCAGTTCCGTCGGGGAGACCCAGTACTTC
>TRBJ1-1|TRBD1|.|TRBV10-2
CASSEAGGRTEAFF
TGCGCCAGCAGTGAGGCAGGGGGACGGACTGAAGCTTTCTTT
>TRBJ1-6|TRBD1|.|TRBV6-2/TRBV6-3
CASSLLTGEQSPLHF
TGTGCCAGCAGTTTACTGACAGGGGAACAGTCACCCCTCCACTTT
>TRBJ1-2|TRBD1|few|TRBV5-4
CASSRDRAYGYTF
TGTGCCAGCAGTCGTGACAGGGCTTATGGCTACACCTTC
>TRBJ2-1|TRBD2|few|TRBV5-1
CASSLGAPHRTSANNEQFF
TGCGCCAGCAGCTTAGGTGCACCCCATCGGACTAGCGCAAACAATGAGCAGTTCTTC
>TRBJ2-3|TRBD1|.|TRBV7-3
CASSRMDVGQPIHF
TGTGCCAGCAGCCGTATGGATGTGGGACAGCCAATCCATTTT
>TRBJ2-7|.|.|TRBV5-6
CASRLTEDVPYEQYF
TGTGCCAGCAGGCTGACTGAGGACGTACCCTACGAGCAGTACTTC
>TRBJ1-3|.|.|TRBV24-1
CATSDRGNTIYF
TGTGCCACCAGTGATCGGGGAAACACCATATATTTT
>TRBJ1-4|TRBD1|.|TRBV7-2
CASSFTTGDGEKLFF
TGTGCCAGCAGCTTTACTACAGGGGATGGGGAAAAACTGTTTTTT
>TRBJ1-5|.|.|TRBV5-8
CASSTGFRNQPQHF
TGTGCCAGCAGTACGGGTTTTCGCAATCAGCCCCAGCATTTT
>TRBJ2-5|.|.|TRBV28
CASRENSAETQYF
TGTGCCAGCAGGGAGAATTCGGCTGAGACCCAGTACTTC
>TRBJ2-1|.|.|TRBV7-3
CASSLNRVQGYNEQFF
TGTGCCAGCAGCCTCAACAGGGTCCAGGGGTACAATGAGCAGTTCTTC
>TRBJ2-7|TRBD2|.|TRBV4-1
CASSQGGTNSILGQYF
TGCGCCAGCAGCCAAGGAGGGACTAACAGCATCCTCGGGCAGTACTTC
>TRBJ2-4|TRBD1|.|TRBV10-3
CAIRAQGVNIQYF
TGTGCCATCAGGGCACAGGGGGTAAACATTCAGTACTTC
>TRBJ1-5|.|once|TRBV4-2
CASSQGGQSSDQPQHF
TGTGCCAGCAGCCAAGGAGGCCAGTCCTCGGATCAGCCCCAGCATTTT
>TRBJ1-2|.|.|TRBV28
CASSFFGRVDGYTF
TGTGCCAGCAGTTTTTTTGGCAGGGTGGATGGCTACACCTTC
>TRBJ2-5|.|few|TRBV12-2
CASRFQGTSQETQYF
TGTGCAAGTCGCTTCCAGGGGACTAGCCAAGAGACCCAGTACTTC
>TRBJ2-7|.|.|TRBV12-3/TRBV12-4
CASSPSKYEQYF
TGTGCCAGCAGCCCCAGTAAATACGAGCAGTACTTC
>TRBJ2-5|TRBD2|.|TRBV14
CASSPRDSGRAGETQYF
TGTGCCAGCAGCCCTCGGGATAGCGGGAGGGCCGGGGAGACCCAGTACTTC
>TRBJ2-7|.|.|TRBV27
CASSTQGFYEQYF
TGTGCCAGCAGCACACAGGGTTTCTACGAGCAGTACTTC
>TRBJ2-5|.|.|TRBV18
CASSPNGGETQYF
TGTGCCAGCTCACCGAATGGGGGGGAGACCCAGTACTTC
>TRBJ1-2|.|.|TRBV4-2
CASSPGGEDGYTF
TGTGCCAGCAGCCCAGGAGGGGAAGATGGCTACACCTTC
>TRBJ2-7|TRBD2|.|TRBV6-1
CASSEARLAGVNEQYF
TGTGCCAGCAGTGAAGCTCGGCTAGCGGGGGTGAACGAGCAGTACTTC
>TRBJ1-1|.|.|TRBV7-2
CASSWGLGMNTEAFF
TGTGCCAGCAGCTGGGGGCTAGGGATGAACACTGAAGCTTTCTTT
>TRBJ1-5|.|.|TRBV7-9
CASSTAGSSNQPQHF
TGTGCCAGCAGCACGGCCGGGTCCTCCAATCAGCCCCAGCATTTT
>TRBJ1-2|TRBD1|once|TRBV7-3
CASSPPGQGAGYTF
TGTGCCAGCAGCCCCCCAGGACAGGGTGCAGGCTACACCTTC